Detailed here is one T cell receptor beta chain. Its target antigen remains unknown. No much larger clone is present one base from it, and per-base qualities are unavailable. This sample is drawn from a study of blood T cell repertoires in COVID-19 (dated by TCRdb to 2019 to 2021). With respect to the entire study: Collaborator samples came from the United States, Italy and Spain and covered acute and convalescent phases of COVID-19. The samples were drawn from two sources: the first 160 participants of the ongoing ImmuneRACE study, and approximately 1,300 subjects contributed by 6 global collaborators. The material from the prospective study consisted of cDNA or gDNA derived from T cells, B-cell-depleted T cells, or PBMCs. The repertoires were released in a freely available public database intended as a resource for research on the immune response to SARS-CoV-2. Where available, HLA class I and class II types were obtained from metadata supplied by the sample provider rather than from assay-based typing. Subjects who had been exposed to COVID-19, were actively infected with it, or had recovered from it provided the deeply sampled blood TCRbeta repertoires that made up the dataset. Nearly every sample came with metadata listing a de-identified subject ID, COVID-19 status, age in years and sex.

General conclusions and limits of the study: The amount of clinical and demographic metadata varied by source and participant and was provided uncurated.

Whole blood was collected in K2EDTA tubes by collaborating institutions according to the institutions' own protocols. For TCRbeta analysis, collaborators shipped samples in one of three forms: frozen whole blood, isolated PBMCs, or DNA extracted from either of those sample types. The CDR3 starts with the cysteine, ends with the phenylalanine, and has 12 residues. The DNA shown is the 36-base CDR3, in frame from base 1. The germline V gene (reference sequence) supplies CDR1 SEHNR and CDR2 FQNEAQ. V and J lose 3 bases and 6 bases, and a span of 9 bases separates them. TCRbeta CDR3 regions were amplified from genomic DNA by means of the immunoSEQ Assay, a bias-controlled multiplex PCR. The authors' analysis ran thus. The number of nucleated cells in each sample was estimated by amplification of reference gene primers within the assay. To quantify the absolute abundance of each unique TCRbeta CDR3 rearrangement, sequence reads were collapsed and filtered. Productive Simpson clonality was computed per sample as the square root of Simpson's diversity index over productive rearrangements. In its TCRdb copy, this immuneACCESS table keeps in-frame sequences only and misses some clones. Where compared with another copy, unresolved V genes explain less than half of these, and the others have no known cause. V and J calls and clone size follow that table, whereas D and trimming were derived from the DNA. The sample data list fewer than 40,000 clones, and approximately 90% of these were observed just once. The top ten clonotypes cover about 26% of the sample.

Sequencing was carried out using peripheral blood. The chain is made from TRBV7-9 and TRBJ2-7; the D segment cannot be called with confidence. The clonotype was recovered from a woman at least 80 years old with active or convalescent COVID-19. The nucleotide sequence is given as TGTGCCAGCAGCTTGGCCCATTCCGAGCAGTACTTC. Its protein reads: CASSLAHSEQYF.